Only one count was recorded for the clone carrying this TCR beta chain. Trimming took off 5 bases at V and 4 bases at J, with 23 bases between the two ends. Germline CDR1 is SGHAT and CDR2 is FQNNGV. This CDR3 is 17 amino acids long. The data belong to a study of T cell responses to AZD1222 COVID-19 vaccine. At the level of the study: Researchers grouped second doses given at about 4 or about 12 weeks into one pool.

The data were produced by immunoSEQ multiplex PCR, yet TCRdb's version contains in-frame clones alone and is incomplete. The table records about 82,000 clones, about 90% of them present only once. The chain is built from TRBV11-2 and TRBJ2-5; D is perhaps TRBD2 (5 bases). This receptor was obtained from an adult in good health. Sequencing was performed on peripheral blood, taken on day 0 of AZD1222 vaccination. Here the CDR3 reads CASSRLIGRGGGETQYF. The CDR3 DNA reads TGTGCCAGCAGCCGCTTAATAGGTCGAGGAGGAGGAGAGACCCAGTACTTC.